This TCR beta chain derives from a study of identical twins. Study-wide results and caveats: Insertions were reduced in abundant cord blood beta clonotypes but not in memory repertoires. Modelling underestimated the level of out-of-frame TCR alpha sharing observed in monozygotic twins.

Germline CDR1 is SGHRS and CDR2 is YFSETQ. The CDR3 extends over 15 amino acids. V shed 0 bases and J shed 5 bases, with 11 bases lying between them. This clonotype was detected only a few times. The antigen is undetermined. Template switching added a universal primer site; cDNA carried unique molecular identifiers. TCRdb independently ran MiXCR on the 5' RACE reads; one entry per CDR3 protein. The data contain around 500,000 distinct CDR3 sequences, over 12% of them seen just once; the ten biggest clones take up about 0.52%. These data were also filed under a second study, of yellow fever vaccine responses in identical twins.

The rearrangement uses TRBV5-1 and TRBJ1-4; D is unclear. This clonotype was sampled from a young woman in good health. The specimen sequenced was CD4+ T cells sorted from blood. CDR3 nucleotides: TGCGCCAGCAGCTTGGAGCCGAGAAGAAATGAAAAACTGTTTTTT. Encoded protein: CASSLEPRRNEKLFF.